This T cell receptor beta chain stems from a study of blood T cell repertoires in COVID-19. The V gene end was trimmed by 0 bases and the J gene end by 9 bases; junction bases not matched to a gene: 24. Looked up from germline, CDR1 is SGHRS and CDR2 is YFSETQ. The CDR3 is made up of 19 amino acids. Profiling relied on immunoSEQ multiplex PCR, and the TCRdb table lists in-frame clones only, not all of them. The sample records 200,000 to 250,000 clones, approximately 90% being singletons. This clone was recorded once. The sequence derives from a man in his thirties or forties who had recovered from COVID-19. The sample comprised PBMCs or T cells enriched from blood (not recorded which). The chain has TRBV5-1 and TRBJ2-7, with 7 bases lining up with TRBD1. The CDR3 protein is CASSLAPGHGMGQKSSQYF. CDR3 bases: TGCGCCAGCAGCTTGGCTCCGGGCCATGGAATGGGACAGAAATCGTCGCAGTACTTC.